The 2 T cell receptor beta chains in this list originate from one sample, sequenced in a study of shared clonotypes between healthy human individuals. TCRdb keeps only in-frame clones here, not all; method: immunoSEQ multiplex PCR. The data hold about 300,000 clones, with over 65% observed a single time. The sequencing input was memory CD4+ T cells sorted from blood. This sample's subset: CD45RA-negative fraction. The receptors stem from a man between 25 and 39 years old in good health.

The genes are TRBV6-1 and TRBJ1-5; no clear D. Per germline, CDR1 MNHNS and CDR2 SASEGT. V gave up 1 base and J gave up 6 bases, with 13 bases separating them. The CDR3 spans 15 residues. CDR3 DNA: TGTGCCAGCAGTGAAGATCTATACAGTTCTCAGCCCCAGCATTTT. Protein sequence: CASSEDLYSSQPQHF.

This clone was picked up many times. The chain has TRBV2 and TRBJ2-6; no reliable D call. Germline V gene data show CDR1 as SNHLY and CDR2 as FYNNEI. This CDR3 contains 14 residues. Trimming took off 4 bases at V and 2 bases at J, with 6 bases between the two ends. The CDR3 DNA reads as TGTGCCAGCAGTGTCGTCGCTGGGGCCAACGTCCTGACTTTC. It encodes CASSVVAGANVLTF.